Each of the 22 T cell receptor beta chains below was sequenced from the same sample in a study of T cell responses to AZD1222 COVID-19 vaccine. Sequencing used immunoSEQ multiplex PCR; TCRdb keeps in-frame clones, though not all of them. Of about 130,000 clones in the sample, around 90% were seen once. Specimen: peripheral blood, collected on day 0 of AZD1222 vaccination. The receptors stem from an adult in good health.

This clone has more than one count but fewer than ten. The chain has TRBV7-9 and TRBJ1-2, with D perhaps matching TRBD1 (5 bases). Germline V CDR1 and CDR2: SEHNR, FQNEAQ (reference sequence). The CDR3 is made up of 12 amino acids. V lost 4 bases and J lost 2, with 5 bases in between. CDR3: CASSSGNYGYTF. As DNA, the CDR3 is TGTGCCAGCAGCTCAGGGAACTATGGCTACACCTTC.

CDR3 nucleotide sequence: TGTGCCAGTGGCGAGGGCGGTCTACTTCTGGGGGCCAACGTCCTGACTTTC. Amino acid sequence: CASGEGGLLLGANVLTF. The genes are TRBV19 and TRBJ2-6, with TRBD2 as a possible D gene (5 bases). This CDR3 contains 17 residues. In germline, CDR1 is LNHDA, CDR2 SQIVND (reference sequence). The V end was cut by 8 bases, the J end by 4 bases, with 21 bases between.

The rearrangement joins TRBV25-1 to TRBJ2-5; a weak D match, TRBD2 (6 bases). V gave up 6 bases and J gave up 5 bases, with 7 bases separating them. The CDR3 runs 11 residues. Germline V lookup: CDR1 MGHDK, CDR2 SYGVNS. CDR3 amino acids: CASRAGETQYF. The CDR3 region has the DNA TGTGCCAGCAGGGCGGGGGAGACCCAGTACTTC.

The J gene is TRBJ1-2, the V gene TRBV13; 7 positions match TRBD1. The germline V gene encodes CDR1 PRHDT and CDR2 FYEKMQ (reference sequence). The CDR3 spans 14 residues. The trim removed 5 bases at V and 4 bases at J, leaving 7 bases unmatched. The CDR3 sequence: CASSLGTDIYGYTF. In DNA form, the CDR3 reads TGTGCCAGCAGCCTCGGGACAGACATCTATGGCTACACCTTC.

This chain connects TRBV3-1 (or the pseudogene TRBV3-2) to TRBJ1-2; D not resolved. The CDR3 runs to 13 residues. Trimming cost V 1 base and J 6 bases, with 9 bases left between them. Looked up from germline, CDR1 is LGHDT and CDR2 is YNNKEL (reference sequence). CDR3 protein: CASSQGLTDGYTF. Written as DNA, the CDR3 is TGTGCCAGCAGCCAAGGACTTACGGATGGCTACACCTTC.

This chain connects TRBV9 to TRBJ1-2, with 8 bases fitting TRBD1. CDR3 length equals 16 residues. Trimming removed 0 bases from V and 4 bases from J; junction bases left unmatched: 8. CDR1 SGDLS and CDR2 YYNGEE come from the germline V gene. The DNA for the CDR3 is TGTGCCAGCAGCGTAGCGGGCACAGGGGGTTTCTATGGCTACACCTTC. Its protein product is CASSVAGTGGFYGYTF.

V and J are TRBV9 and TRBJ1-3, with TRBD1 as a possible D gene (5 bases). The V and J ends lost 5 bases and 2 bases respectively, with 11 bases between them. CDR1 is SGDLS, CDR2 YYNGEE, per germline. The CDR3 consists of 14 residues. The DNA for the CDR3 is TGTGCCAGCAGTCTCGGGGGAACTGGAAACACCATATATTTT. Its protein product is CASSLGGTGNTIYF.

V and J are TRBV3-1 (or the pseudogene TRBV3-2) and TRBJ2-5; possibly TRBD2 for D (5 bases). The CDR3 is 15 residues long. Trimming pared 1 base from V and 5 bases from J, leaving 14 bases between. Germline CDR1 and CDR2: LGHDT and YNNKEL (reference sequence). The CDR3 reads CASSQGGSRLETQYF. For the CDR3, the DNA is TGTGCCAGCAGCCAAGGAGGGTCCCGCCTGGAGACCCAGTACTTC.

This clone appeared a single time. The V and J genes are TRBV7-6 and TRBJ2-2, with 8 positions matching TRBD1. The CDR3 length is 15 residues. Trimming took 3 bases from V and 6 from J; bases not matched to a gene: 6. CDR1 and CDR2 (germline): SGHVS, FNYEAQ. The CDR3 is CASSFNQGAAGELFF. The CDR3 nucleotides read TGTGCCAGCAGCTTTAACCAGGGGGCGGCCGGGGAGCTGTTTTTT.

This chain links TRBV5-1 with TRBJ2-5, with a weak D call TRBD1 (6 bases). V was cut by 1 base and J by 4 bases, with 14 bases left in between. This CDR3 contains 15 residues. The germline CDR1 and CDR2 sequences are SGHRS and YFSETQ. CDR3 in DNA: TGCGCCAGCAGCTTGCCCAGGGTAGGGGGAGAGACCCAGTACTTC. Its protein is CASSLPRVGGETQYF.

This sequence joins TRBV5-1 and TRBJ1-1; the D is unclear. With 8 bases removed from V and 4 bases from J, the gap between germline ends came to 9 bases. Germline lookup yields CDR1 SGHRS and CDR2 YFSETQ. The CDR3 loop spans 11 amino acids. This chain's CDR3 is CASGMGTEAFF. CDR3 nucleotides: TGCGCCAGTGGTATGGGCACTGAAGCTTTCTTT.

The chain combines TRBV7-3 with TRBJ1-1, with 10 bases matching TRBD1. CDR3 size: 18 residues. CDR1 is SGHTA and CDR2 is FQGTGA in the germline V gene. After removal of 5 bases from V and 4 bases from J, the junction contained 16 bases not matched to a gene. The CDR3 DNA reads as TGTGCCAGCAGCCCACAAAGGTTGGAGACAGGGGGCTTCACTGAAGCTTTCTTT. Protein product: CASSPQRLETGGFTEAFF.

The chain uses TRBV9 and TRBJ2-5; no clear D gene. CDR3 size: 14 residues. CDR1 is SGDLS and CDR2 is YYNGEE in the germline V gene. Trimming took off 3 bases at V and 0 bases at J, with 9 bases between the two ends. The CDR3 reads CASSALLNQETQYF. The CDR3 DNA is TGTGCCAGCAGCGCATTACTCAACCAAGAGACCCAGTACTTC.

V and J are TRBV19 and TRBJ1-1, with 8 bases fitting TRBD1. The CDR3 spans 14 residues. Germline CDR1 is LNHDA and CDR2 is SQIVND (reference sequence). Trimming at V came to 5 bases and at J to 5 bases, leaving 7 bases not matched to a gene. CDR3 sequence reads: CASSFWTGKTEAFF. In DNA form, the CDR3 reads TGTGCCAGTAGTTTTTGGACAGGGAAAACTGAAGCTTTCTTT.

This CDR3 reads CASSPGDSSYEQYF. CDR3 in DNA: TGTGCCAGCAGCCCAGGGGACAGTTCCTACGAGCAGTACTTC. The rearrangement uses TRBV7-9 and TRBJ2-7; 7 nucleotides align to TRBD1. The CDR3 has 14 amino acids. V gave up 5 bases and J gave up 1 base; unmatched junction bases: 5. Germline V gene data show CDR1 as SEHNR and CDR2 as FQNEAQ (reference sequence).

The rearrangement links TRBV10-3 to TRBJ1-1; the D is unclear. Germline CDR1 ENHRY, CDR2 SYGVKD. The ends were cut back, 6 bases at V and 11 bases at J, with 16 bases in the middle. The CDR3 spans 12 residues. CDR3 in DNA: TGTGCCATCAGCTTCCATGCGATGAGGGCTTTCTTT. As protein: CAISFHAMRAFF.

The gene calls are TRBV7-9 and TRBJ2-7; D is possibly TRBD2 (6 bases). CDR1 and CDR2 from the germline V gene are SEHNR and FQNEAQ (reference sequence). V lost 5 bases, J lost 4 bases, and 21 bases lay in between. The CDR3 spans 16 residues. The CDR3, as DNA: TGTGCCAGCAGCGCGAGAGAGGGAGGTCTCTTATACGAGCAGTACTTC. It specifies CASSAREGGLLYEQYF. Full variable domain (remainder filled in from reference TRBV7-9 and TRBJ2-7): DTGVSQNPRHKITKRGQNVTFRCDPISEHNRLYWYRQTLGQGPEFLTYFQNEAQLEKSRLLSDRFSAERPKGSFSTLEIQRTEQGDSAMYLCASSAREGGLLYEQYFGPGTRLTVT.

The chain recombines TRBV5-4 with TRBJ1-2; D gene unclear. CDR3 length: 14 amino acids. Germline V gene sequence: CDR1 SGHNT, CDR2 YYREEE (reference sequence). V was shortened by 3 bases and J by 4 bases, with 13 bases between the two germline ends. The DNA for the CDR3 is TGTGCCAGCAGCTCCCAAGACGGAACCTATGGCTACACCTTC. Protein: CASSSQDGTYGYTF.

The rearrangement joins TRBV9 to TRBJ2-7; TRBD1 agrees at 10 bases. Germline CDR1 reads SGDLS; CDR2 reads YYNGEE. The CDR3 length is 13 residues. V shed 3 bases, J shed 5 bases, and the junction held 2 bases outside the gene matches. The CDR3 region has the DNA TGTGCCAGCAGCGCGGGACAGGGGAACGAGCAGTACTTC. This encodes CASSAGQGNEQYF. The complete variable domain, with remaining parts taken from reference TRBV9 and TRBJ2-7, reads DSGVTQTPKHLITATGQRVTLRCSPRSGDLSVYWYQQSLDQGLQFLIQYYNGEERAKGNILERFSAQQFPDLHSELNLSSLELGDSALYFCASSAGQGNEQYFGPGTRLTVT.

The chain carries TRBV19 and TRBJ2-2, with D perhaps TRBD2 (5 bases). The length of the CDR3 is 12 residues. Deletions cut 3 bases from V and 7 bases from J, with 6 bases between. Germline V lookup: CDR1 LNHDA, CDR2 SQIVND (reference sequence). Here the CDR3 DNA reads TGTGCCAGTAGTATGCGGGTCGGGGAGCTGTTTTTT. This encodes CASSMRVGELFF.

This clone was detected only a few times. The V and J genes are TRBV7-2 and TRBJ1-1; no reliable D call. The ends were cut back, 1 base at V and 0 bases at J, with 6 bases in the middle. Per the germline V gene, CDR1 is SGHTA and CDR2 is FQGNSA. This CDR3 contains 14 residues. The CDR3 nucleotides are TGTGCCAGCAGCTTAGGTGTGTTGAACACTGAAGCTTTCTTT. It translates to CASSLGVLNTEAFF.

This chain uses TRBV19 with TRBJ2-7; no definite D call. V gave up 3 bases and J gave up 6 bases, with 9 bases separating them. The CDR3 runs to 12 residues. CDR1 is LNHDA and CDR2 is SQIVND in the germline V gene (reference sequence). Here the CDR3 reads CASSIQGAEQYF. CDR3 sequence (DNA): TGTGCCAGTAGTATCCAAGGTGCCGAGCAGTACTTC. The whole variable domain, filled in from reference TRBV19 and TRBJ2-7, reads DGGITQSPKYLFRKEGQNVTLSCEQNLNHDAMYWYRQDPGQGLRLIYYSQIVNDFQKGDIAEGYSVSREKKESFPLTVTSAQKNPTAFYLCASSIQGAEQYFGPGTRLTVT.